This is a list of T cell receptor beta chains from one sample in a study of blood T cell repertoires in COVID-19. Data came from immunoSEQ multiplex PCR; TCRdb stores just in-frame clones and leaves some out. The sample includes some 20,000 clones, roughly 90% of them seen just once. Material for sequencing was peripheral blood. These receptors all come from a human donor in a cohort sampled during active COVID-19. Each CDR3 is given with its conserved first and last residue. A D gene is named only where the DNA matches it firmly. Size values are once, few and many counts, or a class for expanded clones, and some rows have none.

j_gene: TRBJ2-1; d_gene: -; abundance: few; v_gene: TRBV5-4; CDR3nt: TGTGCCAGCAGCTTGGAAAAGTTCGAGTTGAATGAGCAGTTCTTC; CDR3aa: CASSLEKFELNEQFF
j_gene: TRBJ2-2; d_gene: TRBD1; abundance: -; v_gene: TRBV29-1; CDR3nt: TGCAGCGTTAAGGACAGGGCGAACACCGGGGAGCTGTTTTTT; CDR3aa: CSVKDRANTGELFF
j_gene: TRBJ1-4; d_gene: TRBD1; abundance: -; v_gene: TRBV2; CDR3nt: TGTGCCAGCAGAACACTCCAGACAGGGCACGGTGAAAAACTGTTTTTT; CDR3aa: CASRTLQTGHGEKLFF
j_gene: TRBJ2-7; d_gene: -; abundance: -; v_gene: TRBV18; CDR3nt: TGTGCCAGCTCACTTCGGGTTTCCTACGAGCAGTACTTC; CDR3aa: CASSLRVSYEQYF
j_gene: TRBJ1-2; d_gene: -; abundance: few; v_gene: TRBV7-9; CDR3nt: TGTGCCAGCAGCTTCAACACGGGATCTAACTATGGCTACACCTTC; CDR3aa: CASSFNTGSNYGYTF
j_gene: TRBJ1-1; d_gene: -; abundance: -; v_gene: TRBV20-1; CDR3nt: TGCAGTACCTCCTCGGACACTGAAGCTTTCTTT; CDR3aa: CSTSSDTEAFF
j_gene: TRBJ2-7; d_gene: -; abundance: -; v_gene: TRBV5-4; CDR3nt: TGTGCCAGCGCACCCACTCAGGGGACCAGCTCCTACGAGCAGTACTTC; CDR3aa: CASAPTQGTSSYEQYF
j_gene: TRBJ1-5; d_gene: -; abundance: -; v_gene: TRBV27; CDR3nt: TGTGCCAGCAGCCTTAGAGGTTACCCTGGAGTTGACAATCAGCCCCAGCATTTT; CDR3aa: CASSLRGYPGVDNQPQHF
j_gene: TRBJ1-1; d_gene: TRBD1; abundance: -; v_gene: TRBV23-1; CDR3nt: TGCGCCAGCAGTCAAAAACCGGGACAGTGTGTCGTATCGCTTACTGAAGCTTTCTTT; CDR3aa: CASSQKPGQCVVSLTEAFF
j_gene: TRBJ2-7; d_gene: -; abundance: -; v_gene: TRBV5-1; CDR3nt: TGCGCCAGCAGCTTGTCGTCAGAGGTAGAGCAGTACTTC; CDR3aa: CASSLSSEVEQYF
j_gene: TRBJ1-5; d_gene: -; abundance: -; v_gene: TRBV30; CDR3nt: TGTGCCTGGAGTGTACCTCAGATGAATCAGCCCCAGCATTTT; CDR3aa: CAWSVPQMNQPQHF
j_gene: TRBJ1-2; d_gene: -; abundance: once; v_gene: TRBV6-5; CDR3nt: TGTGCCAGCAGTTACCTTTGGGGGGGGCGGGACTATGGCTACACCTTC; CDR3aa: CASSYLWGGRDYGYTF
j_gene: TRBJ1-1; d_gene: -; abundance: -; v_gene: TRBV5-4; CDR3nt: TGTGCCAGCAGCCCCCCTAGGGGGATGAACACTGAAGCTTTCTTT; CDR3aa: CASSPPRGMNTEAFF
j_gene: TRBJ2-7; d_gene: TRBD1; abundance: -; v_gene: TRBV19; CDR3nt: TGTGCCAGTCGATATATGGGACAGAAGACCTACGAGCAGTACTTC; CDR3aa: CASRYMGQKTYEQYF
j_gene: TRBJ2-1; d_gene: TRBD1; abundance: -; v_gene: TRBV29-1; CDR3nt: TGCAGCGTTGAAAGGCAGGGGGCCTCTGGGGCGGATGAGCAGTTCTTC; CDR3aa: CSVERQGASGADEQFF
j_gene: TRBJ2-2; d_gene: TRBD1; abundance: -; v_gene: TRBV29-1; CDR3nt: TGCAGCGTTGAAGTGGGACAGGGGGCCGGGGAGCTGTTTTTT; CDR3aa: CSVEVGQGAGELFF
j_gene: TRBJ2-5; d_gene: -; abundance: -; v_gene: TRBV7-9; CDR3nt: TGTGCCAGTCAGACGGAGTTACAAGAGACCCAGTACTTC; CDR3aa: CASQTELQETQYF
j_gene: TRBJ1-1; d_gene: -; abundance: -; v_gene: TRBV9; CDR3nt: TGTGCCAGCAGCGTAGGGACAGTTTACGATGAAGCTTTCTTT; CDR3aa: CASSVGTVYDEAFF
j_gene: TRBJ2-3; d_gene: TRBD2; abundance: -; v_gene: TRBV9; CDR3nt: TGTGCCAGCAGCCAAAGTCGACTAGCGGGGGGAACAGATACGCAGTATTTT; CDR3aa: CASSQSRLAGGTDTQYF
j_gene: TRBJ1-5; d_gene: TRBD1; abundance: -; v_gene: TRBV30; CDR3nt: TGTGCCTGGAGTCCCACAGGGGGCAATCAGCCCCAGCATTTT; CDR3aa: CAWSPTGGNQPQHF
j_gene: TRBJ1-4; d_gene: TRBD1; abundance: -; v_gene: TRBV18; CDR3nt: TGTGCCAGCTCACCGTTCACAGGGGCAACTAATGAAAAACTGTTTTTT; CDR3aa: CASSPFTGATNEKLFF
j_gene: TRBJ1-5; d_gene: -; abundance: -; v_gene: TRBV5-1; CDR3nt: TGCGCCAGCAGCAAAGGAGGAAATCAGCCCCAGCATTTT; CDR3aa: CASSKGGNQPQHF
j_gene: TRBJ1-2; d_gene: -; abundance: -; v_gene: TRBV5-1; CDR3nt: TGCGCCAGCAGCTTTCAGGTCACCGGAAACTATGGCTACACCTTC; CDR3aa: CASSFQVTGNYGYTF
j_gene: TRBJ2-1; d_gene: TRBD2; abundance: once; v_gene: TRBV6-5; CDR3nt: TGTGCCAGCAGGAATAGCGGGGGGCGGTACAATGAGCAGTTCTTC; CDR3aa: CASRNSGGRYNEQFF